This T cell receptor beta chain was captured by sequencing in a study of blood T cell repertoires in COVID-19 (TCRdb year 2020). In the study overall: The collaborator samples originated in the United States, Italy and Spain and spanned the acute and convalescent phases of COVID-19. The prospective study material was composed of cDNA or gDNA derived from T cells, B-cell-depleted T cells, or PBMCs. The dataset comprised deeply sampled blood TCRbeta repertoires from subjects exposed to, actively infected with, or recovered from COVID-19. The repertoires were released in a freely available public database intended as a resource for research on the immune response to SARS-CoV-2. Samples came from the ongoing ImmuneRACE study (first 160 participants) plus 1,254 subjects from 6 global collaborators. A de-identified subject ID, COVID-19 status, age in years and sex were almost always included in the sample metadata. Where available, HLA class I and class II types were taken from metadata supplied by the sample provider and were not determined by assay-based typing. Paper-wide results and their limitations: How much clinical and demographic metadata was included differed by source and by participant, and the metadata was provided uncurated.

The immunoSEQ Assay, a bias-controlled multiplex PCR, was used to amplify TCRbeta CDR3 regions from genomic DNA. Processing in the source paper ran as follows. The number of nucleated cells in each sample was estimated from the amplification of reference gene primers within the assay. To quantify the absolute abundance of each unique TCRbeta CDR3 rearrangement, sequence reads were collapsed and filtered. For each sample, productive Simpson clonality was calculated by taking the square root of Simpson's diversity index across productive rearrangements. TCRdb mirrors the immuneACCESS table, restricted to in-frame sequences. Some clones are absent from its copies; in checked studies, under half trace to an unresolved V gene, and the reason for the others is unknown. That table is the source of V, J and clone size, and D and trimming were worked out from the DNA. This sample comprises 70,000 to 95,000 clones, approximately 80% of them detected only once. The top ten clones comprise roughly 12% of the sample.

A note on this clone: Its antigen target is currently unknown. No clone much larger than this one lies a single base away; base qualities are absent.

V ends up 7 bases short and J 5 bases short, with an unmatched junction base count of 7. The cysteine opens and the phenylalanine closes a CDR3 of 13 amino acids. Only the CDR3 DNA is retained, 39 bases long and in frame from the first base. Looking up the germline V gene yields CDR1 SNHLY and CDR2 FYNNEI. Whole blood was collected in K2EDTA tubes by collaborating institutions according to the institutions' own protocols. For TCRbeta analysis, collaborators shipped samples in one of three forms: frozen whole blood, isolated PBMCs, or DNA extracted from either of those sample types. Input material: peripheral blood. The chain was built from TRBV2 and TRBJ1-1; the junction holds 7 bases that match TRBD1. The sequence was collected from a woman aged 70 to 79 with active or convalescent COVID-19. The nucleotide sequence reads TGTGCCAGCAACCTACAGGGGCGGACTGAAGCTTTCTTT. Translated, this gives CASNLQGRTEAFF.